These T cell receptor beta chains were read from a single sample in a study of blood T cells in healthy people across ages. TCRdb re-called the 5' RACE reads through MiXCR, storing one row per CDR3 protein. The profile shows some 690,000 distinct CDR3 sequences, around a fifth of them singletons. Sample: blood. The receptors originated from a man in his 70s in good health. CDR3s include the opening cysteine and the closing phenylalanine or tryptophan. Each record gives: J gene, clone size, V gene, D gene, CDR3 length, CDR3 protein, CDR3 DNA. D genes are given only for firm matches. For some rows the clone size is stated as once, few or many, or as a class when expanded; others skip it.

>TRBJ2-1|.|TRBV20-1|.|15
CSAREFTSIAAEQFF
TGCAGTGCTAGAGAGTTTACTTCCATTGCTGCAGAGCAGTTCTTC
>TRBJ2-3|.|TRBV7-2|.|15
CASSPWAGFTDTQYF
TGTGCCAGCTCCCCGTGGGCAGGTTTCACAGATACGCAGTATTTT
>TRBJ2-5|.|TRBV21-1|.|14
CASSKAHTEETQYF
TGTGCCAGCAGCAAGGCCCATACCGAAGAGACCCAGTACTTC
>TRBJ2-7|.|TRBV12-3/TRBV12-4|.|14
CASSLGRGWDEQYF
TGTGCCAGCAGTTTAGGGCGGGGTTGGGACGAGCAGTACTTC
>TRBJ1-2|few|TRBV6-2/TRBV6-3|.|11
CATTGNYGYTF
TGTGCCACAACAGGGAACTATGGCTACACCTTC
>TRBJ2-4|.|TRBV3-1|.|17
CASSQDPGLPAKNIQYF
TGTGCCAGCAGCCAAGATCCTGGACTCCCGGCCAAAAACATTCAGTACTTC
>TRBJ1-3|.|TRBV11-1|.|21
CASSGATELFGRNYSGNTIYF
TGTGCCAGCAGCGGAGCCACCGAATTGTTTGGACGGAACTACTCTGGAAACACCATATATTTT
>TRBJ2-2|.|TRBV7-2|.|13
CASSHPSGRELFF
TGTGCCAGCAGCCACCCCTCGGGCCGGGAGCTGTTTTTT
>TRBJ1-2|many|TRBV6-6|TRBD1|16
CASSYSSNTGAYGYTF
TGTGCCAGCAGTTACTCGAGTAATACAGGGGCCTATGGCTACACCTTC
>TRBJ1-5|many|TRBV12-3/TRBV12-4|.|15
CASSLTGQSNQPQHF
TGTGCCAGCAGTTTAACTGGACAGAGCAATCAGCCCCAGCATTTT
>TRBJ2-2|few|TRBV9|.|14
CASSEVGLAGELFF
TGTGCCAGCAGCGAAGTCGGGCTGGCCGGGGAGCTGTTTTTT
>TRBJ1-1|.|TRBV7-9|.|13
CASGTVVDTEAFF
TGTGCCAGCGGGACTGTTGTTGACACTGAAGCTTTCTTT
>TRBJ1-1|many|TRBV18|.|15
CASSPPGGLNTEAFF
TGTGCCAGCTCACCACCGGGGGGCCTGAACACTGAAGCTTTCTTT
>TRBJ2-1|.|TRBV6-6|.|14
CASSSQDFYNEQFF
TGTGCCAGCAGTTCCCAGGACTTTTACAATGAGCAGTTCTTC
>TRBJ2-1|.|TRBV12-3/TRBV12-4|.|18
CASSSSSLSSSGYNEQFF
TGTGCCAGCAGTTCCAGCTCTTTGAGTTCATCTGGGTACAATGAGCAGTTCTTC
>TRBJ2-1|.|TRBV28|TRBD2|17
CATGTSGLWDTYNEQFF
TGTGCCACCGGGACTAGCGGGCTTTGGGACACCTACAATGAGCAGTTCTTC
>TRBJ1-1|few|TRBV5-6|.|12
CASSLSLSGAFF
TGTGCCAGCAGCCTTTCTCTGTCTGGAGCTTTCTTT
>TRBJ2-1|few|TRBV10-2|.|14
CASSRVDPEDEQFF
TGCGCCAGCAGCCGCGTGGACCCGGAGGATGAGCAGTTCTTC
>TRBJ2-5|few|TRBV10-2|.|13
CASSERAPQTQYF
TGCGCCAGCAGTGAAAGGGCGCCGCAGACCCAGTACTTC
>TRBJ2-4|few|TRBV5-1|.|16
CASSSQSTQGKNIQYF
TGCGCCAGCAGCTCACAATCGACCCAAGGAAAAAACATTCAGTACTTC
>TRBJ2-3|.|TRBV2|.|14
CASSVRRSTDTQYF
TGTGCCAGCAGTGTGCGACGGAGCACAGATACGCAGTATTTT
>TRBJ2-1|few|TRBV5-1|.|14
CASSPGAGENEQFF
TGCGCCAGCAGCCCGGGGGCGGGAGAAAATGAGCAGTTCTTC
>TRBJ2-7|.|TRBV2|.|13
CASSPGLIDEQYF
TGTGCCAGCAGCCCGGGACTTATCGACGAGCAGTACTTC
>TRBJ1-1|.|TRBV6-5|.|15
CASSSYVRGNTEAFF
TGTGCCAGCAGCAGTTATGTCCGGGGGAACACTGAAGCTTTCTTT
>TRBJ1-4|.|TRBV7-8|.|16
CASSLTTRVDGEKLFF
TGTGCCAGCAGCTTAACCACCCGAGTGGATGGAGAAAAACTGTTTTTT
>TRBJ1-1|few|TRBV6-2/TRBV6-3|.|13
CASSDPPVTEAFF
TGTGCCAGCAGCGATCCCCCCGTTACTGAAGCTTTCTTT
>TRBJ2-5|many|TRBV28|.|10
CASGFETQYF
TGTGCCAGCGGGTTTGAGACCCAGTACTTC
>TRBJ2-7|few|TRBV28|.|15
CASSLPGGPTYEQYF
TGTGCCAGCAGTTTGCCTGGGGGCCCAACCTACGAGCAGTACTTC
>TRBJ2-1|.|TRBV29-1|TRBD2|14
CSVTGTSGHNEQFF
TGCAGCGTCACCGGGACTAGCGGGCACAATGAGCAGTTCTTC
>TRBJ2-3|few|TRBV14|.|17
CASSQGVVRSATDTQYF
TGTGCCAGCAGCCAAGGGGTGGTGCGGAGTGCGACAGATACGCAGTATTTT
>TRBJ1-5|.|TRBV6-6|.|15
CTSSYGGGVNQPQHF
TGTACCAGCAGTTACGGAGGGGGTGTAAATCAGCCCCAGCATTTT
>TRBJ1-2|many|TRBV25-1|.|11
CASSGGDGYTF
TGTGCCAGCAGTGGGGGGGATGGCTACACCTTC
>TRBJ2-3|.|TRBV9|.|13
CASSVGLRDTQYF
TGTGCCAGCAGCGTAGGGTTAAGAGATACGCAGTATTTT
>TRBJ2-5|few|TRBV5-1|.|15
CASSLGGSKGETQYF
TGCGCCAGCAGCTTGGGCGGCAGCAAGGGAGAGACCCAGTACTTC
>TRBJ2-3|.|TRBV6-5|TRBD2|16
CASSYDAAVGGDTQYF
TGTGCCAGCAGTTACGATGCGGCGGTGGGGGGGGATACGCAGTATTTT
>TRBJ2-7|few|TRBV28|.|14
CASSPLGASYEQYF
TGTGCCAGCAGTCCTCTCGGGGCTTCCTACGAGCAGTACTTC
>TRBJ1-3|.|TRBV19|.|14
CASSIGGAGNTIYF
TGTGCCAGTAGTATAGGGGGAGCTGGAAACACCATATATTTT
>TRBJ1-1|.|TRBV7-9|.|15
CASSLEVGRATEAFF
TGTGCCAGCAGCTTAGAGGTGGGCCGGGCCACTGAAGCTTTCTTT
>TRBJ1-2|many|TRBV12-3/TRBV12-4|.|14
CASSNTPGHGGYTF
TGTGCCAGCAGCAACACACCCGGGCACGGTGGCTACACCTTC
>TRBJ1-5|few|TRBV12-3/TRBV12-4|TRBD1|14
CASSSDRAAQPQHF
TGTGCCAGCAGTTCCGACAGGGCAGCTCAGCCCCAGCATTTT
>TRBJ2-3|.|TRBV5-1|TRBD2|16
CASSLASSGAGDTQYF
TGCGCCAGCAGCTTGGCCTCTAGCGGGGCTGGAGATACGCAGTATTTT
>TRBJ1-1|many|TRBV6-5|.|15
CASVLTGGLNTEAFF
TGTGCCAGCGTGCTCACAGGAGGGCTGAACACTGAAGCTTTCTTT
>TRBJ1-1|many|TRBV25-1|TRBD1|14
CASRAGGADTEAFF
TGTGCCAGCAGGGCAGGGGGAGCCGACACTGAAGCTTTCTTT
>TRBJ1-2|.|TRBV12-3/TRBV12-4|TRBD1|13
CASSFGAGGGYTF
TGTGCCAGCAGTTTTGGGGCAGGGGGTGGCTACACCTTC
>TRBJ2-2|.|TRBV27|.|16
CASSPRPFTNTGELFF
TGTGCCAGCAGTCCACGGCCCTTTACGAACACCGGGGAGCTGTTTTTT